This is a list of T cell receptor beta chains from one sample in a study of CD8 T cells in ankylosing spondylitis. TCRdb reprocessed the 5' RACE reads via MiXCR and lists one record per CDR3 protein. The sample lists approximately 130,000 distinct CDR3 sequences; approximately 9.9% were seen once. The sequenced material came from blood, either unsorted or a sorted T cell fraction (not recorded which). Every receptor here comes from a male donor with ankylosing spondylitis or in good health (not recorded which). Both conserved end residues are part of each CDR3. The D gene is left open where the match is weak. Only some rows state a clone size, as once, few, many or a class for expanded clones.

j_call | d_call | v_call | clone_size | cdr3_nt | cdr3_aa
TRBJ2-5 | NA | TRBV28 | few | TGTGCCAGCAGTTTCTGGAGGGCCCAAGAGACCCAGTACTTC | CASSFWRAQETQYF
TRBJ2-5 | NA | TRBV12-3/TRBV12-4 | few | TGTGCCAGCAGTTTATGGACTAACAGCGGGGAGACCCAGTACTTC | CASSLWTNSGETQYF
TRBJ2-1 | NA | TRBV7-7 | NA | TGTGCTAGCAGCTTAGAGCTAGGGGGGTCGAATGAGCAGTTCTTC | CASSLELGGSNEQFF
TRBJ2-7 | TRBD2 | TRBV20-1 | many | TGCAGTGCTAGCCCGTCAGCGGGAGTGTCTAGGAAGCAGTACTTC | CSASPSAGVSRKQYF
TRBJ2-2 | TRBD2 | TRBV12-3/TRBV12-4 | few | TGTGCCAGCAGTTTAGATGGCGGGAGGAACACCGGGGAGCTGTTTTTT | CASSLDGGRNTGELFF
TRBJ2-1 | TRBD2 | TRBV15 | few | TGTGCCACCAGCAGAACGGGGGGGTTTCAGCGGGAGTATGAGCAGTTCTTC | CATSRTGGFQREYEQFF
TRBJ2-3 | TRBD2 | TRBV4-2 | few | TGTGCCAGCAGCCATGTAGCGGGAGGGTCCACAGATACGCAGTATTTT | CASSHVAGGSTDTQYF
TRBJ2-1 | NA | TRBV19 | NA | TGTGCCAGTAGTTTTGGCGGAGAAAGGTACAATGAGCAGTTCTTC | CASSFGGERYNEQFF
TRBJ2-5 | TRBD1 | TRBV5-1 | NA | TGCGCCAGCAGCTACGCTGGACAGGGACAAGAGACCCAGTACTTC | CASSYAGQGQETQYF
TRBJ2-2 | TRBD1 | TRBV7-6 | NA | TGTGCCAGCAGCTTAAGGACAGGGCCCACCGGGGAGCTGTTTTTT | CASSLRTGPTGELFF
TRBJ2-1 | TRBD2 | TRBV6-4 | few | TGTGCCAGCAGGCCGACTAGCGGGAGTCGGGATGAGCAGTTCTTC | CASRPTSGSRDEQFF
TRBJ2-3 | NA | TRBV28 | once | TGTGCCAGCAGTTTTAGGTCGATAGATACGCAGTATTTT | CASSFRSIDTQYF
TRBJ2-5 | NA | TRBV5-6 | many | TGTGCCAGCAGCTCAAAGCGGGCTAGCCGGAGAGGAGAGACCCAGTACTTC | CASSSKRASRRGETQYF
TRBJ2-7 | TRBD1 | TRBV7-8 | few | TGTGCCAGCAGCTTCGACAGGGTGGCCTCCTACGAGCAGTACTTC | CASSFDRVASYEQYF
TRBJ2-4 | TRBD2 | TRBV15 | many | TGTGCCACCAGCAGCCCTAGCGGGAGTAACATTCAGTACTTC | CATSSPSGSNIQYF
TRBJ2-7 | NA | TRBV29-1 | few | TGCAGCGCAGATCCCGGGACCGGCTCCTACGAGCAGTACTTC | CSADPGTGSYEQYF
TRBJ2-3 | NA | TRBV12-3/TRBV12-4 | many | TGTGCCAGCAGTTTCGACACAGATACGCAGTATTTT | CASSFDTDTQYF
TRBJ1-6 | NA | TRBV5-6 | many | TGTGCCAGCAGAAGATCTAATAATTCACCCCTCCACTTT | CASRRSNNSPLHF
TRBJ1-5 | NA | TRBV4-1 | NA | TGCGCCAGCAGCCAAGGGAAGGGTGTTAGCAATCAGCCCCAGCATTTT | CASSQGKGVSNQPQHF
TRBJ2-1 | NA | TRBV6-5 | many | TGTGCCAGCCGCTCTCCCCACAATGAGCAGTTCTTC | CASRSPHNEQFF
TRBJ1-4 | TRBD1 | TRBV20-1 | few | TGCAGTGCTAGCCACCGAGGAAAGACAGGGGGTGGTGTATATGAAAAACTGTTTTTT | CSASHRGKTGGGVYEKLFF
TRBJ2-3 | NA | TRBV11-2 | many | TGTGCCAGCAGCTTATATGGGTCTAGGGAAAGGAGGGGTTACACAGATACGCAGTATTTT | CASSLYGSRERRGYTDTQYF
TRBJ2-7 | TRBD1 | TRBV5-1 | NA | TGCGCCAGCAGCTTGGCGGCTGGGACAGGGGCCTCCTACGAGCAGTACTTC | CASSLAAGTGASYEQYF
TRBJ1-3 | NA | TRBV6-5 | many | TGTGCCAGCAGTTGGGGGAAATCTGGAAACACCATATATTTT | CASSWGKSGNTIYF
TRBJ2-5 | TRBD1 | TRBV7-3 | NA | TGTGCCAGCAGCCTTCAGGGGGCGTACCAAGAGACCCAGTACTTC | CASSLQGAYQETQYF
TRBJ1-6 | NA | TRBV20-1 | many | TGCAGTGTCTCCTTTGACAGCAATTCACCCCTCCACTTT | CSVSFDSNSPLHF
TRBJ2-5 | NA | TRBV18 | NA | TGTGCCAGCTCACCACGTGGACAGAAAGAGACCCAGTACTTC | CASSPRGQKETQYF
TRBJ2-1 | TRBD2 | TRBV6-2/TRBV6-3 | few | TGTGCCAGCAGTACCCTAAGACTTCATAGCGGGAGCTCCTACAATGAGCAGTTCTTC | CASSTLRLHSGSSYNEQFF
TRBJ2-5 | TRBD2 | TRBV29-1 | few | TGCAGCGCTAGACTAGCGGGAGGGCCTGGGACCCAGTACTTC | CSARLAGGPGTQYF
TRBJ1-6 | NA | TRBV21-1 | NA | TGTGCCAGCAGCAAATTAAATTTAGGGGGCTTATATGGTTCACCCCTCCACTTT | CASSKLNLGGLYGSPLHF
TRBJ1-1 | NA | TRBV5-1 | many | TGCGCCAGCAGCTTGGTCGACACTGAAGCTTTCTTT | CASSLVDTEAFF
TRBJ1-2 | NA | TRBV3-1 | many | TGTGCCAGCAGCTCTCCCCGAGCTAACTATGGCTACACCTTC | CASSSPRANYGYTF
TRBJ2-1 | TRBD2 | TRBV5-1 | few | TGCGCCAGCAGCTTGATAGTAGCGGGAGTGAAGAATGAGCAGTTCTTC | CASSLIVAGVKNEQFF
TRBJ1-6 | TRBD1 | TRBV7-9 | many | TGTGCCAGCGGGACAGATAATTCACCCCTCCACTTT | CASGTDNSPLHF
TRBJ2-1 | TRBD2 | TRBV15 | NA | TGTGCCACCAGCAGGTTGTGGGGAGGAGACGGGAGGGGTCTCTACAATGAGCAGTTCTTC | CATSRLWGGDGRGLYNEQFF
TRBJ2-7 | NA | TRBV5-1 | many | TGCGCCAGCAGCTTCGATCCATTCTACGAGCAGTACTTC | CASSFDPFYEQYF
TRBJ2-1 | NA | TRBV7-9 | many | TGTGCCAGCAGCCGACGGGGCAATGAGCAGTTCTTC | CASSRRGNEQFF
TRBJ2-1 | TRBD2 | TRBV20-1 | few | TGCTGTGCTATCTCCTGGACTAGCGGGAGGGTGGGAGAGCAGTTCTTC | CCAISWTSGRVGEQFF
TRBJ2-1 | TRBD2 | TRBV5-5 | many | TGTGCCAGCACTGGGACTAGCAGCCGCAATGAGCAGTTCTTC | CASTGTSSRNEQFF
TRBJ2-1 | TRBD2 | TRBV3-1 | many | TGTGCCGTCCATACTAGCGGGAACTACAATGAGCAGTTCTTC | CAVHTSGNYNEQFF
TRBJ2-2 | NA | TRBV6-6 | many | TGTGCCAGCAGTTACTCCCAACCCGGGGAGCTGTTTTTT | CASSYSQPGELFF
TRBJ1-1 | NA | TRBV30 | NA | TGTGCCTGGAGTGTCACGGGGAGGACGGGCACTGAAGCTTTCTTT | CAWSVTGRTGTEAFF
TRBJ2-1 | NA | TRBV6-2/TRBV6-3 | many | TGTGCCAGCAGTTATTCCCTTGGTGCGGGGAGCTCCTACAATGAGCAGTTCTTC | CASSYSLGAGSSYNEQFF
TRBJ2-3 | TRBD2 | TRBV20-1 | many | TGCAGTGCTAGAGATCTCATACGAGCGGGAGGACAAGATACGCAGTATTTT | CSARDLIRAGGQDTQYF
TRBJ1-2 | NA | TRBV30 | many | TGTGCCTGGAGTCCAGGAGGCGGCTACACCTTC | CAWSPGGGYTF
TRBJ2-7 | TRBD1 | TRBV28 | many | TGTGCCAGCAGTTCGCCGAGGGGACAGGGGAACGAGCAGTACTTC | CASSSPRGQGNEQYF